This TCR beta chain was found in a study of kidney transplant recipient with SARS-CoV-2 infection. MiXCR, run by TCRdb on the reads, gives a single entry per CDR3 protein. The sample lists 200,000 to 300,000 distinct CDR3 sequences; around 26% were seen once. There are a few counts of this clonotype. Between the trimmed V and J ends, which lost 0 bases and 7 bases, there was a span of 13 bases. The CDR3 covers 15 residues. Germline lookup yields CDR1 SEHNR and CDR2 FQNEAQ (reference sequence). The chain links TRBV7-9 to TRBJ2-1; possibly TRBD2 for D (6 bases). Here the sequenced sample was a blood sample, taken at baseline and on roughly day 120 from a kidney transplant recipient. This TCR came from a young adult male patient who had COVID-19 and was a kidney transplant recipient. The T cells may come from the graft donor. The CDR3 protein is CASSLAGGGTNEQFF. The CDR3 DNA reads as TGTGCCAGCAGCTTAGCGGGAGGCGGAACGAATGAGCAGTTCTTC.